This T cell receptor (beta chain) was sequenced in a study of cytomegalovirus exposure and HLA in healthy donors. Study-wide results and limits: About 150 TCR beta chains were listed as cytomegalovirus-associated. The classifier was said to identify cytomegalovirus status with high specificity and sensitivity. One later analysis reportedly identified an Asian-associated ancestry cluster that showed fewer N-insertions than the roughly 720-donor mean.

A word on this clone: As yet, its antigen is unknown.

The CDR3 sequence is 16 residues long. Losses at the gene ends were 0 bases for V and 3 bases for J; bases not matched to a gene: 6. The germline gives CDR1 SGDLS, CDR2 YYNGEE. Researchers ran the PCR with 60 Vbeta and 13 Jbeta primers. Generated by immunoSEQ multiplex PCR, the TCRdb table keeps only in-frame clones and is missing some. There are 100,000 to 150,000 clones in the sample; approximately 80% occur only once, and 1.5% to 2% lies in the top ten. The chain combines TRBV9 with TRBJ2-7; 10 nucleotides line up with TRBD1. Material for sequencing was PBMCs. The TCR originated in a middle-aged man in good health and CMV-seronegative. This CDR3 is CASSVGWDRGRYEQYF. CDR3 nucleotide sequence: TGTGCCAGCAGCGTAGGTTGGGACAGGGGCCGCTACGAGCAGTACTTC.